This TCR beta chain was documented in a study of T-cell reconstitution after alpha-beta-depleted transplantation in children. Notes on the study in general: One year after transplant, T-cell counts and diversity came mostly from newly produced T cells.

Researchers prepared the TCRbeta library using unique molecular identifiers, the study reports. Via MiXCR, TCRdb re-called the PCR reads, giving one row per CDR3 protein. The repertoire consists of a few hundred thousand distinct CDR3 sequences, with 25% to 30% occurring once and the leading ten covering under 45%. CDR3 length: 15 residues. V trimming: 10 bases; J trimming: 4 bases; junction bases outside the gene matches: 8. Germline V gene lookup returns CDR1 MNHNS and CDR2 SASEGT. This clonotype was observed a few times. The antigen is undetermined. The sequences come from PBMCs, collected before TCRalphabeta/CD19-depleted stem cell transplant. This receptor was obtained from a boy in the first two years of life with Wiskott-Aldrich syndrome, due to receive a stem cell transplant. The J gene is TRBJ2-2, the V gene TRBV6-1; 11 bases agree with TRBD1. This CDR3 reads CATNLDRGRTGELFF. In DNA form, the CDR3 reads TGTGCCACCAACCTGGACAGGGGGCGCACCGGGGAGCTGTTTTTT.